Listed here are 16 T cell receptor beta chains from one sample, sequenced in a study of T-cell reconstitution after alpha-beta-depleted transplantation in children. Unique molecular identifiers were used to barcode this TCRbeta library. TCRdb itself ran the PCR reads through MiXCR, one entry per CDR3 protein. The sample contains about 690,000 distinct CDR3 sequences, 16% of which appear only once. The starting material was PBMCs from the stem cell graft donor, obtained from the stem cell graft. These receptors were obtained from a human donor who donated a stem cell graft to a child with acute myeloid leukemia.

This clonotype was observed at least ten times. The chain combines TRBV5-6 with TRBJ2-7; D is undetermined. Trimming removed 1 base at V and 0 bases at J, with 11 bases between. The CDR3 runs 15 residues. In germline, CDR1 is SGHDT, CDR2 YYEEEE. The CDR3 loop is CASSLLAEPSYEQYF. The CDR3, as DNA: TGTGCCAGCAGCTTGTTGGCAGAACCCTCCTACGAGCAGTACTTC. Full variable domain (remainder filled in from reference TRBV5-6 and TRBJ2-7): DAGVTQSPTHLIKTRGQQVTLRCSPKSGHDTVSWYQQALGQGPQFIFQYYEEEERQRGNFPDRFSGHQFPNYSSELNVNALLLGDSALYLCASSLLAEPSYEQYFGPGTRLTVT.

The table lists this clonotype with a few counts. V gene TRBV6-5 combines with J gene TRBJ1-1, with a tentative D call TRBD1 (5 bases). The germline V gene encodes CDR1 MNHEY and CDR2 SVGAGI. V was trimmed by 0 bases and J by 11 bases, leaving 22 bases between them. The CDR3 length is 16 residues. DNA for the CDR3: TGTGCCAGCAGTTACTCGATAGTCCCTGGGGCCTTTCTGGCTTTCTTT. Protein sequence: CASSYSIVPGAFLAFF.

The table lists this clonotype with many counts. The rearrangement uses TRBV29-1 and TRBJ2-3; 8 positions match TRBD2. The CDR3 is made up of 16 amino acids. The junction had 14 bases not matched to a gene; V was cut back by 7 bases and J by 2 bases. Germline values: CDR1 SQVTM, CDR2 ANQGSEA. For the CDR3, the DNA is TGCAGCGGAGAAGATGGACTAGCAGAGGACACAGATACGCAGTATTTT. Its protein product is CSGEDGLAEDTDTQYF.

The rearrangement uses TRBV7-9 and TRBJ1-5; weak D call: TRBD1 (6 bases). Germline-derived CDR1 and CDR2 are SEHNR and FQNEAQ (reference sequence). This CDR3 spans 15 amino acids. Deletions cut 5 bases from V and 5 bases from J, with 16 bases between. The CDR3: CASSGTNGGDQPQHF. Here the CDR3 DNA reads TGTGCCAGCAGCGGGACAAATGGTGGGGATCAGCCCCAGCATTTT.

This chain connects TRBV12-3 or TRBV12-4 to TRBJ2-3; 13 bases match TRBD2. V lost 5 bases to trimming and J lost 5 bases; unmatched junction nucleotides: 10. The CDR3 is 17 residues long. CDR3 sequence reads: CASSLSFTSGGGDTQYF. CDR3 in DNA: TGTGCCAGCAGTCTATCTTTTACTAGCGGGGGGGGAGATACGCAGTATTTT.

In this sample, this clonotype turned up a few times. The chain carries TRBV5-1 and TRBJ1-1; D gene unclear. Trimming pared 0 bases from V and 1 base from J, leaving 13 bases between. CDR3 size: 16 residues. CDR1 SGHRS and CDR2 YFSETQ come from the germline V gene. Here the CDR3 reads CASSLALGPQNTEAFF. The CDR3 bases are TGCGCCAGCAGCTTGGCCTTAGGACCACAGAACACTGAAGCTTTCTTT.

J is TRBJ2-1 and V is TRBV5-1; D gene ambiguous. V gave up 5 bases and J gave up 4 bases, with 10 bases separating them. The CDR3 covers 13 residues. Germline assignment: CDR1 SGHRS and CDR2 YFSETQ. CDR3 coding DNA: TGCGCCAGCAGAGAGACGGAATACAATGAGCAGTTCTTC. This gives the protein CASRETEYNEQFF. Full variable domain (rest looked up from reference TRBV5-1 and TRBJ2-1): KAGVTQTPRYLIKTRGQQVTLSCSPISGHRSVSWYQQTPGQGLQFLFEYFSETQRNKGNFPGRFSGRQFSNSRSEMNVSTLELGDSALYLCASRETEYNEQFFGPGTRLTVL.

This clonotype has just a few counts. This sequence joins TRBV9 and TRBJ2-3; D possibly corresponds to TRBD1 (6 bases). Germline V gene sequence: CDR1 SGDLS, CDR2 YYNGEE. V lost 0 bases and J lost 1, with 9 bases in between. CDR3 length: 15 amino acids. The CDR3 bases are TGTGCCAGCAGCGTAGCACAGGGTGGCACAGATACGCAGTATTTT. As protein: CASSVAQGGTDTQYF.

This clonotype showed up just a few times. The chain uses TRBV12-3 or TRBV12-4 and TRBJ1-5; no reliable D call. The V gene lost 4 bases and the J gene lost 5 bases, with 12 bases spanning the gap. The CDR3 covers 14 residues. CDR3 bases: TGTGCCAGCAGTTCGGGGTCCCGGTATCAGCCCCAGCATTTT. Amino acids: CASSSGSRYQPQHF.

The CDR3 sequence: CSVLYPGRAGTDTQYF. The CDR3 region has the DNA TGCAGCGTCCTATATCCGGGACGGGCCGGCACAGATACGCAGTATTTT. This chain uses TRBV29-1 with TRBJ2-3, with D tentatively TRBD1 or TRBD2 (5 bases each). The CDR3 covers 16 residues. V was cut by 6 bases and J by 1 base, with 20 bases left in between. Germline V gives CDR1 SQVTM, CDR2 ANQGSEA.

The chain employs TRBV20-1 and TRBJ1-4; tentative D call: TRBD1 (5 bases). V lost 0 bases and J 7 bases, leaving 12 bases between the germline ends. This CDR3 is 14 amino acids long. Germline CDR1 DFQATT, CDR2 SNEGSKA (reference sequence). The chain's CDR3 is CSARDFRESEKLFF. The CDR3, as DNA: TGCAGTGCTAGAGATTTCAGGGAGAGTGAAAAACTGTTTTTT.

The chain uses TRBV6-1 and TRBJ1-1; 8 nucleotides match TRBD1. The junction had 2 bases not matched to a gene; V was cut back by 6 bases and J by 5 bases. Germline CDR1 MNHNS, CDR2 SASEGT. This CDR3 is 12 amino acids long. The CDR3 protein is CASRNRGTEAFF. The CDR3 region has the DNA TGTGCCAGCAGAAACAGGGGGACTGAAGCTTTCTTT.

This clonotype was seen ten or more times. The CDR3 DNA is TGTGCCAGCAGTTACCCCCAGGGAAAGAGAACTGAAGCTTTCTTT. This encodes CASSYPQGKRTEAFF. The rearrangement uses TRBV6-5 and TRBJ1-1; TRBD1 might be the D (5 bases). CDR1 and CDR2 (germline): MNHEY, SVGAGI. The CDR3 covers 15 residues. Trimming removed 2 bases from V and 5 bases from J, with 15 bases in between.

This clonotype has at least ten counts. The chain carries TRBV29-1 and TRBJ1-2; TRBD1 matches 7 bases. This CDR3 has 14 amino acids. Germline V gene data show CDR1 as SQVTM and CDR2 as ANQGSEA. V shed 8 bases and J 1 base; nucleotides not matched to a gene: 10. CDR3 loop: CSIGRGNFNYGYTF. The CDR3 bases are TGCAGCATTGGCAGGGGGAATTTTAACTATGGCTACACCTTC.

This clonotype was detected ten times or more. The V gene is TRBV20-1, the J gene TRBJ1-5; D not resolved. Germline CDR1 reads DFQATT; CDR2 reads SNEGSKA (reference sequence). Trimming pared 0 bases from V and 2 bases from J, leaving 11 bases between. The CDR3 length is 15 residues. CDR3: CSAREINGGNQPQHF. As DNA, the CDR3 is TGCAGTGCTAGAGAAATTAACGGAGGCAATCAGCCCCAGCATTTT.

V gene TRBV7-2 combines with J gene TRBJ2-7; tentatively, D is TRBD1 (6 bases). The CDR3 is 15 amino acids. CDR1 is SGHTA and CDR2 is FQGNSA in the germline V gene. The V end lost 6 bases, the J end lost 3 bases, and 18 bases lay between the germline ends. The DNA for the CDR3 is TGTGCCAGCAGTTTAAAGCGTCAGGGACACTACGAGCAGTACGTC. Encoded protein: CASSLKRQGHYEQYV.